A single sample is the source of the 16 T cell receptor beta chains below, sequenced in a study of identical twins. Each CDR3 protein gets one entry after TCRdb re-called the 5' RACE reads with MiXCR. The top ten hold approximately 1.6% of the sample, which has 690,000 or so distinct CDR3 sequences, 5.5% to 6.5% seen once. The sample consisted of naive T cells sorted from blood. These receptors were taken from a man aged 18 to 30 in good health.

This clonotype has only a few counts. The rearrangement links TRBV5-1 to TRBJ2-7; 9 nucleotides align to TRBD2. The CDR3 loop spans 18 amino acids. V shed 4 bases, J shed 2 bases, and the junction held 16 bases outside the gene matches. Germline values: CDR1 SGHRS, CDR2 YFSETQ. The CDR3 sequence is CASSKGQAGLALTYEQYF. For the CDR3, the DNA is TGCGCCAGCAGCAAAGGACAGGCAGGACTAGCGCTAACCTACGAGCAGTACTTC. Full variable domain (remainder filled in from reference TRBV5-1 and TRBJ2-7): KAGVTQTPRYLIKTRGQQVTLSCSPISGHRSVSWYQQTPGQGLQFLFEYFSETQRNKGNFPGRFSGRQFSNSRSEMNVSTLELGDSALYLCASSKGQAGLALTYEQYFGPGTRLTVT.

This clonotype has more than one count but fewer than ten. This chain joins TRBV5-1 and TRBJ2-1; 12 bases map to TRBD1. After removal of 4 bases from V and 8 bases from J, the junction contained 7 bases not matched to a gene. Germline values: CDR1 SGHRS, CDR2 YFSETQ. This CDR3 comprises 15 residues. The CDR3 region is CASSKGQGAGDEQFF. The CDR3 bases are TGCGCCAGCAGCAAGGGACAGGGGGCTGGGGATGAGCAGTTCTTC.

J is TRBJ2-6 and V is TRBV12-5, with D unclear. Looked up from germline, CDR1 is LGHNT and CDR2 is FRNRAP. The CDR3 runs to 16 residues. Trimming took 1 base from V and 0 from J, leaving 7 bases between them. The CDR3 nucleotides read TGTGCTAGTGGTTTGGGTGACCTCTCTGGGGCCAACGTCCTGACTTTC. This encodes CASGLGDLSGANVLTF.

This clonotype has just a few counts. This chain connects TRBV10-3 to TRBJ2-1, with D perhaps matching TRBD2 (5 bases). This CDR3 spans 15 amino acids. Trimming removed 3 bases at V and 0 bases at J, with 9 bases between. The germline V gene encodes CDR1 ENHRY and CDR2 SYGVKD. CDR3 region: CAISEILASYNEQFF. The CDR3 nucleotides are TGTGCCATCAGTGAAATCCTAGCCTCCTACAATGAGCAGTTCTTC.

This clonotype has more than one count but fewer than ten. This chain uses TRBV4-2 with TRBJ1-5; tentatively, D is TRBD1 (6 bases). Between the trimmed V and J ends, which lost 0 bases and 6 bases, there was a span of 15 bases. This CDR3 is 16 amino acids long. Germline CDR1 LGHNA, CDR2 YNFKEQ. The CDR3 coding sequence is TGTGCCAGCAGCCAAGAGGGAGGGACATATTTTCAGCCCCAGCATTTT. Its protein product is CASSQEGGTYFQPQHF.

Ten or more counts support this clonotype. The chain is built from TRBV7-9 and TRBJ2-3; 9 bases match TRBD2. Germline V CDR1 and CDR2: SEHNR, FQNEAQ (reference sequence). The length of the CDR3 is 17 residues. V lost 1 base to trimming and J lost 2 bases; unmatched junction nucleotides: 7. Written as DNA, the CDR3 is TGTGCCAGCAGCTTAGGCTCTAGCGGGAAATACACAGATACGCAGTATTTT. This sequence encodes CASSLGSSGKYTDTQYF.

There are many counts of this clonotype. This sequence joins TRBV12-3 or TRBV12-4 and TRBJ2-2; D unclear. The CDR3 sequence is 13 residues long. Trimming removed 6 bases at V and 4 bases at J, with 9 bases between. CDR3 protein: CASRVFRTGELFF. CDR3 sequence (DNA): TGTGCCAGCAGGGTCTTTCGCACCGGGGAGCTGTTTTTT.

In its sample, this clonotype was seen many times. The CDR3 loop is CSVDGSLMNTEAFF. In DNA form, the CDR3 reads TGCAGCGTTGACGGGAGCCTGATGAACACTGAAGCTTTCTTT. The genes are TRBV29-1 and TRBJ1-1; D gene uncertain. This CDR3 has 14 amino acids. CDR1 and CDR2 from the germline V gene are SQVTM and ANQGSEA. V was cut by 3 bases and J by 0 bases, with 11 bases left in between.

This clonotype was recorded many times. The V call is TRBV5-1, the J call TRBJ2-3; 12 nucleotides match TRBD2. After removal of 3 bases from V and 0 bases from J, the junction contained 5 bases not matched to a gene. The CDR3 has 17 residues. Germline-derived CDR1 and CDR2 are SGHRS and YFSETQ. In DNA, the CDR3 is TGCGCCAGCAGCTGGACTAGCGGGATTTCTAGCACAGATACGCAGTATTTT. This sequence encodes CASSWTSGISSTDTQYF.

Of note for this clonotype: The final CDR3 position lacks the conserved phenylalanine or tryptophan, pointing to a likely read error. The genes are TRBV7-3 and TRBJ2-3; D is unclear. CDR3 size: 14 residues. The germline CDR1 and CDR2 sequences are SGHTA and FQGTGA. Trimming took off 1 base at V and 4 bases at J, with 9 bases between the two ends. Here the CDR3 DNA reads TGTGCCAGCAGCTTAAACCCGAGTGCAGATACGCAGTATTGT. This encodes CASSLNPSADTQYC.

This clonotype was found a few times. The chain has TRBV6-5 and TRBJ2-3; D unclear. CDR1 and CDR2 from the germline V gene are MNHEY and SVGAGI. The CDR3 sequence is 14 residues long. V gave up 0 bases and J gave up 4 bases, with 8 bases separating them. CDR3 region: CASSYSGRPDTQYF. CDR3 sequence (DNA): TGTGCCAGCAGTTACTCCGGTCGGCCAGATACGCAGTATTTT.

This chain connects TRBV5-1 to TRBJ2-1; 12 bases align to TRBD2. Germline loops: CDR1 SGHRS, CDR2 YFSETQ. This CDR3 contains 16 residues. J gave up 5 bases and V 0 bases, and 3 bases lay outside the gene matches. The CDR3 reads CASSLALAGGNNEQFF. CDR3 nucleotide sequence: TGCGCCAGCAGCTTGGCACTAGCGGGAGGAAACAATGAGCAGTTCTTC.

The chain couples TRBV7-9 to TRBJ2-2, with D uncertain. From germline, CDR1 is SEHNR and CDR2 FQNEAQ (reference sequence). CDR3 length equals 14 residues. V was cut by 1 base and J by 6 bases, with 9 bases left in between. The CDR3 DNA is TGTGCCAGCAGCTTAGATGGCCCCCCCGGGGAGCTGTTTTTT. It translates to CASSLDGPPGELFF.

Points on this clonotype: Since a much larger clone is just one base distant, this may be a read error. As the CDR3 is not closed by the conserved phenylalanine or tryptophan, this likely results from a read error. The chain carries TRBV15 and TRBJ1-5; a possible D gene is TRBD1 (5 bases). CDR1 and CDR2 from the germline V gene are LNHNV and YYDKDF (reference sequence). V lost 4 bases and J lost 2, with 15 bases in between. The CDR3 is 16 amino acids. CDR3 sequence reads: CATSNPGPRGNQPQHY. CDR3 nucleotides: TGTGCCACCAGCAACCCGGGACCCCGGGGCAATCAGCCCCAGCATTAT.

This clonotype occurred many times. This chain uses TRBV29-1 with TRBJ2-3; TRBD2 agrees at 8 bases. Losses at the gene ends were 7 bases for V and 6 bases for J; bases not matched to a gene: 6. The germline gives CDR1 SQVTM, CDR2 ANQGSEA. CDR3 size: 12 residues. The CDR3 bases are TGCAGCGCCCTGGGACTAGGGGATACGCAGTATTTT. This codes for CSALGLGDTQYF.

This chain joins TRBV29-1 and TRBJ2-1; D call uncertain. The V end lost 6 bases, the J end lost 6 bases, and 6 bases lay between the germline ends. From germline, CDR1 is SQVTM and CDR2 ANQGSEA. The CDR3 has 10 residues. CDR3 sequence (DNA): TGCAGCGTATCGGCCAATGAGCAGTTCTTC. This sequence encodes CSVSANEQFF.